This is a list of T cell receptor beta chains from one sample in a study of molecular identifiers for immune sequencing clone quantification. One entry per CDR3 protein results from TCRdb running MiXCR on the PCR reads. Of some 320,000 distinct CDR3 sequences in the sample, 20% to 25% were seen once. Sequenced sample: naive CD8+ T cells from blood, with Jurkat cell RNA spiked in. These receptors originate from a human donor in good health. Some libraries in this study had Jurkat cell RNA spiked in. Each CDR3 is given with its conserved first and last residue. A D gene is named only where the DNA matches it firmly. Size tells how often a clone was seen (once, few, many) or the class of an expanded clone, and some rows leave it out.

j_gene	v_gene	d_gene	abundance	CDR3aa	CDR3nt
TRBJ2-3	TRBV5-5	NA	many	CASSAYTDTQYF	TGTGCCAGCAGCGCCTACACAGATACGCAGTATTTT
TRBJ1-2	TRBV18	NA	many	CASSPETVYYGYTF	TGTGCCAGCTCACCGGAGACAGTCTACTATGGCTACACCTTC
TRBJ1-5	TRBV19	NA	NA	CASSPGRVNQPQHF	TGTGCCAGTAGCCCCGGACGGGTCAATCAGCCCCAGCATTTT
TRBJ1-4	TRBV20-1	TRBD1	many	CSARDRQGSQNEKLFF	TGCAGTGCTAGAGATCGACAGGGGTCACAGAATGAAAAACTGTTTTTT
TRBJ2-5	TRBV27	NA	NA	CASSYLGETETQYF	TGTGCCAGCAGTTACCTAGGCGAGACAGAGACCCAGTACTTC
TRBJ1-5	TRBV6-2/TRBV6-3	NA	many	CASSRDLLGPNQPQHF	TGTGCCAGCAGTCGGGACCTTTTGGGGCCTAATCAGCCCCAGCATTTT
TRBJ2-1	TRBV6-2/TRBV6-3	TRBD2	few	CASSYTTSGGLYNEQFF	TGTGCCAGCAGTTACACAACCAGCGGGGGCCTCTACAATGAGCAGTTCTTC
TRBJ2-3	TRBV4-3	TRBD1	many	CASSREGQGMANTQYF	TGCGCCAGCAGCCGGGAGGGACAGGGTATGGCAAATACGCAGTATTTT
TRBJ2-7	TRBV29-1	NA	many	CSVEDWRGEQYF	TGCAGCGTTGAAGATTGGAGGGGCGAGCAGTACTTC
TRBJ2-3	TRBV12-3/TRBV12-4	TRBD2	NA	CASSLKSLAATKTSTDTQYF	TGTGCCAGCAGTTTAAAGTCGCTAGCGGCAACCAAAACTAGCACAGATACGCAGTATTTT
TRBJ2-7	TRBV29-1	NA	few	CSVEIVGVETYEQYF	TGCAGCGTTGAAATAGTTGGGGTGGAAACCTACGAGCAGTACTTC
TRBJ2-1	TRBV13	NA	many	CASSLGTPGDEQFF	TGTGCCAGCAGCTTGGGGACGCCTGGGGATGAGCAGTTCTTC
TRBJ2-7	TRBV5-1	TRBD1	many	CASSPPRGPYEQYF	TGCGCCAGCAGCCCCCCCAGGGGGCCCTACGAGCAGTACTTC
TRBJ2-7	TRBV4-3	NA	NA	CASSQESGRGAHSYEQYF	TGCGCCAGCAGCCAAGAATCGGGCCGCGGGGCACACTCCTACGAGCAGTACTTC
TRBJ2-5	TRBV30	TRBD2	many	CAWSGTSAETQYF	TGTGCCTGGAGTGGGACTAGCGCAGAGACCCAGTACTTC
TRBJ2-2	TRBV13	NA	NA	CASSRPTGNGREATGELFF	TGTGCCAGCAGCCGCCCGACAGGTAACGGGAGAGAGGCCACCGGGGAGCTGTTTTTT
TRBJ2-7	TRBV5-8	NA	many	CASSFSSLYEQYF	TGTGCCAGCAGCTTCTCCTCTTTGTACGAGCAGTACTTC
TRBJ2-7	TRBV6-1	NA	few	CASSPSGGGVEQYF	TGTGCCAGCAGCCCCTCGGGTGGGGGAGTCGAGCAGTACTTC
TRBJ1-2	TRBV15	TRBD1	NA	CATSRAADRGGLDYGYTF	TGTGCCACCAGCAGAGCAGCGGACAGGGGCGGTTTGGACTATGGCTACACCTTC
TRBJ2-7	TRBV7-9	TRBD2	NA	CASSLSGMRMEQYF	TGTGCCAGCAGCTTAAGCGGGATGAGAATGGAGCAGTACTTC
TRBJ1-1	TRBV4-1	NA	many	CASSQDPSQNEAFF	TGCGCCAGCAGCCAAGATCCTAGTCAGAATGAAGCTTTCTTT
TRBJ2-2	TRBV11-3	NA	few	CASSFPRRLHRELFF	TGTGCCAGCAGTTTCCCGCGGAGGTTGCACAGGGAGCTGTTTTTT
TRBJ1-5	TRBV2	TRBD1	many	CASSLDFGQEWSNQPQHF	TGTGCCAGCAGTCTAGATTTCGGACAGGAATGGAGTAATCAGCCCCAGCATTTT
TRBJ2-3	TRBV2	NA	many	CASSGIAGSTDTQYF	TGTGCCAGCAGTGGGATTGCGGGGAGCACAGATACGCAGTATTTT
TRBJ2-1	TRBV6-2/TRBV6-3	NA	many	CASSYFHEQFF	TGTGCCAGCAGTTATTTCCATGAGCAGTTCTTC
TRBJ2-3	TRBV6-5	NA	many	CASSGRVADTQYF	TGTGCCAGCTCGGGCAGGGTCGCAGATACGCAGTATTTT
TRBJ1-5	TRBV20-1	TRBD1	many	CSARTGSNQPQHF	TGCAGTGCTCGGACAGGGAGCAATCAGCCCCAGCATTTT
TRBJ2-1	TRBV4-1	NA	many	CASSQDGSNNEQFF	TGCGCCAGCAGCCAAGACGGGAGCAACAATGAGCAGTTCTTC
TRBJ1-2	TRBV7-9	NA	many	CASSLPIGVTGSGYTF	TGTGCCAGCAGCTTACCTATTGGTGTTACAGGTTCCGGCTACACCTTC
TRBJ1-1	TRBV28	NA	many	CASSYSPPEAFF	TGTGCCAGCAGTTACTCCCCCCCTGAAGCTTTCTTT
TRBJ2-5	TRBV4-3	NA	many	CASSQVQGGETQYF	TGCGCCAGCAGCCAAGTACAGGGGGGGGAGACCCAGTACTTC